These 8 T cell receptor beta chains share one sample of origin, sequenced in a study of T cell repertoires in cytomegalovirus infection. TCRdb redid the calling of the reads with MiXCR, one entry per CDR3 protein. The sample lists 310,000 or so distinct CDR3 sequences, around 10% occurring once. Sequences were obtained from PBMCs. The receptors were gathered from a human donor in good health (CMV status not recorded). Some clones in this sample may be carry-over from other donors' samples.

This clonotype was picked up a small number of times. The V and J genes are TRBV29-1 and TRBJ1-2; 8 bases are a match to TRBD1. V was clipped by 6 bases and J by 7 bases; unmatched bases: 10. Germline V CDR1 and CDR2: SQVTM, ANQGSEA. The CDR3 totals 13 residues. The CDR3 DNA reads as TGCAGCGTCCTGACAGGGGTGAATCGTGGCTACACCTTC. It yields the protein CSVLTGVNRGYTF.

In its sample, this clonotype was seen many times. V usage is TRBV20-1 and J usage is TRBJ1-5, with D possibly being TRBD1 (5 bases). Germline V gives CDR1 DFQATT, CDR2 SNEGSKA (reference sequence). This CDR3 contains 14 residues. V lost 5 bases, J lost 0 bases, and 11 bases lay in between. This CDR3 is CSAVGGTSNQPQHF. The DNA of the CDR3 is TGCAGTGCTGTTGGGGGAACTAGCAATCAGCCCCAGCATTTT.

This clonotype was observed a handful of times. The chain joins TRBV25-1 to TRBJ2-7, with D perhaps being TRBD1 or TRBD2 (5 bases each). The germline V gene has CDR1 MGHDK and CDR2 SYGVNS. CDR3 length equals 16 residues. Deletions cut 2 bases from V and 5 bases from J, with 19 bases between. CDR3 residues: CASSEEGWAGNHEQYF. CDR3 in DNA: TGTGCCAGCAGTGAAGAGGGGTGGGCAGGCAACCACGAGCAGTACTTC.

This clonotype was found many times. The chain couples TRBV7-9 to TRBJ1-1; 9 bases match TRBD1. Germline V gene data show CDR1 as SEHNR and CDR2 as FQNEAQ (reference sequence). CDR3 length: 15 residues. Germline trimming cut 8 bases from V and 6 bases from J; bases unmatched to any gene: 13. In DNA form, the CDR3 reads TGTGCCAGCGGGGGTAGGGACAGGGAAACCCCTGAAGCTTTCTTT. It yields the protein CASGGRDRETPEAFF.

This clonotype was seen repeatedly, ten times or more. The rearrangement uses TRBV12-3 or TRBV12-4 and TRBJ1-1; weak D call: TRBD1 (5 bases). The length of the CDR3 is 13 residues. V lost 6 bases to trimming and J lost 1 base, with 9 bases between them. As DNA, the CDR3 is TGTGCCAGCAGGAGACAGCGGAACACTGAAGCTTTCTTT. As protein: CASRRQRNTEAFF.

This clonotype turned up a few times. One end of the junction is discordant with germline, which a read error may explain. The CDR3: CASSLRDRGKQFF. CDR3 coding DNA: TGTGCTAGCAGCCTCCGGGACAGGGGCAAGCAGTTCTTC. The rearrangement links TRBV7-7 to TRBJ2-1; 10 nucleotides agree with TRBD1. This CDR3 region has 13 residues. CDR1 and CDR2 (germline): SSHAT, FNYEAQ (reference sequence).

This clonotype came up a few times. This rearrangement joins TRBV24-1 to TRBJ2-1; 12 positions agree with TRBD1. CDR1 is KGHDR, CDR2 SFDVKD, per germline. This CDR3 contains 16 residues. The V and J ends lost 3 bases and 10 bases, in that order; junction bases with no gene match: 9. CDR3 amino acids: CATSDPPGQGAVEQFF. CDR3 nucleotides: TGTGCCACCAGTGATCCTCCGGGACAGGGGGCAGTGGAGCAGTTCTTC.

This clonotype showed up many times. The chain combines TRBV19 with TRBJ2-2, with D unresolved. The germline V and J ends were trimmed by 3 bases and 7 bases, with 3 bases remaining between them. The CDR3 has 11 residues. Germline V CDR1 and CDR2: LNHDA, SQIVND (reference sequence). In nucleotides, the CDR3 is TGTGCCAGTAGTATGGGCGGGGAGCTGTTTTTT. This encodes CASSMGGELFF.